This T cell receptor (beta chain) derives from a study of Graves' ophthalmopathy and Graves' hyperthyroidism. Germline V lookup: CDR1 SNHLY, CDR2 FYNNEI. Trimming shortened V by 6 bases and J by 7 bases, and 15 bases separated the two germline ends. This CDR3 has 13 residues. Clinical symptoms, serum thyroxine, TRAb, thyroid ultrasound and orbital computed tomography formed the basis of diagnosis. The authors amplified TCR beta CDR3 regions, and they did so from RNA transcripts for repertoire sequencing. First-round RT-PCR with HTBI primers preceded a second-round multiplex PCR. TCRdb independently ran MiXCR on the multiplex PCR reads; one entry per CDR3 protein. The data contain hundreds of thousands of distinct CDR3 sequences, about 20% of them singletons. This clonotype has a count of ten or more.

This TCR was recovered from a woman aged 18-30 years with stable Graves' hyperthyroidism. Some clones in this sample may be carry-over from other donors' samples. The sample was peripheral blood. This chain joins TRBV2 and TRBJ1-2; D is unresolved. The CDR3 here is CASRETVWSGYTF. CDR3 nucleotide sequence: TGTGCCAGCAGAGAGACCGTATGGAGTGGCTACACCTTC.